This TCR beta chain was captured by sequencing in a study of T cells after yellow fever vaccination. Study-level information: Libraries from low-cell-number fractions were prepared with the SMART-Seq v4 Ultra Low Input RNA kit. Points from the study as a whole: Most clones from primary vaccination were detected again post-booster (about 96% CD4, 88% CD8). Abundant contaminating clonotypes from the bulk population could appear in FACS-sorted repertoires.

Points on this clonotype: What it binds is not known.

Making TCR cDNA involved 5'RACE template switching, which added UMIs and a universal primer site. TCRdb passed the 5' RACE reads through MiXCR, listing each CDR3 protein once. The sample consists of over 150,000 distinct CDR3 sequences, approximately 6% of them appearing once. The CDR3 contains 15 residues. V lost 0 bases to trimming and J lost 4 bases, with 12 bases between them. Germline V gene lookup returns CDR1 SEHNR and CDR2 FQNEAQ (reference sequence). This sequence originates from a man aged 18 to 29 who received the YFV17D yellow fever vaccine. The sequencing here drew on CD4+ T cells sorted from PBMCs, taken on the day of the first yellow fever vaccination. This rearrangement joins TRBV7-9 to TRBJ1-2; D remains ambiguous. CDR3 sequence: CASSLAGPPGYGYTF. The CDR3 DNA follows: TGTGCCAGCAGCTTAGCCGGCCCGCCGGGCTATGGCTACACCTTC. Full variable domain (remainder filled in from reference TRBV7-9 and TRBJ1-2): DTGVSQNPRHKITKRGQNVTFRCDPISEHNRLYWYRQTLGQGPEFLTYFQNEAQLEKSRLLSDRFSAERPKGSFSTLEIQRTEQGDSAMYLCASSLAGPPGYGYTFGSGTRLTVV.